The 9 T cell receptor beta chains below come from one sample, sequenced in a study of human versus mouse CDR3 diversity and MHC coevolution. Sequencing was performed with immunoSEQ multiplex PCR; in TCRdb, only in-frame clones are kept and a portion is missing. Here the sample spans 80,000 or so clones, about 93% being singletons. Sequenced sample: naive CD4+ T cells from blood. Subset reported: CD45RO-negative CD62L-positive naive CD4 T cells. The receptors here all came from a person aged 25-75 years in good health.

The rearrangement links TRBV6-5 to TRBJ1-1; the D gene is possibly TRBD1 (6 bases). V lost 5 bases and J lost 10, with 20 bases in between. Germline V CDR1 and CDR2: MNHEY, SVGAGI. CDR3 size: 14 residues. CDR3 protein: CASSNTGRRVRAFF. DNA for the CDR3: TGTGCCAGCAGTAATACAGGGAGACGAGTTCGAGCTTTCTTT.

This clone was seen a single time. CDR3 in amino acids: CSVEDHRGRNEQYF. CDR3 nucleotides: TGCAGCGTTGAAGATCACAGGGGAAGAAACGAGCAGTACTTC. The gene calls are TRBV29-1 and TRBJ2-5; the match to TRBD1 covers 7 bases. The J call is doubtful: the DNA matches TRBJ2-7 better. The CDR3 has 14 amino acids. Germline V gives CDR1 SQVTM, CDR2 ANQGSEA.

This sequence joins TRBV7-2 and TRBJ2-7; possible D gene TRBD2, 6 bases. Trimming removed 9 bases from V and 2 bases from J, with 20 bases in between. The length of the CDR3 is 15 residues. Germline V gives CDR1 SGHTA, CDR2 FQGNSA. The CDR3 protein is CASTTTPRGTYEQYF. CDR3 nucleotides: TGTGCCAGTACGACTACCCCTCGGGGGACCTACGAGCAGTACTTC.

The DNA for the CDR3 is TGTGCCAGCAGCGTAGGGGGTGGACAACAACTGAACACCGGGGAGCTGTTTTTT. Translation: CASSVGGGQQLNTGELFF. The chain combines TRBV9 with TRBJ2-2; possibly TRBD1 for D (5 bases). The V gene's germline CDR1 is SGDLS and CDR2 YYNGEE. The CDR3 length is 18 residues. V lost 0 bases, J lost 1 base, and 16 bases lay in between.

CDR3 sequence: CASSLRGISTDTQYF. The CDR3 bases are TGTGCCAGCAGTTTAAGAGGGATTAGCACAGATACGCAGTATTTT. V and J are TRBV28 and TRBJ2-3; D might be TRBD2 (5 bases). The CDR3 totals 15 residues. The V and J ends lost 2 bases and 0 bases respectively, with 9 bases between them. Germline CDR1 MDHEN, CDR2 SYDVKM. Full variable domain (outside the CDR3, taken from reference TRBV28 and TRBJ2-3): DVKVTQSSRYLVKRTGEKVFLECVQDMDHENMFWYRQDPGLGLRLIYFSYDVKMKEKGDIPEGYSVSREKKERFSLILESASTNQTSMYLCASSLRGISTDTQYFGPGTRLTVL.

V gene TRBV5-1 combines with J gene TRBJ2-1; 11 nucleotides agree with TRBD2. The ends lost 2 bases at V and 6 bases at J; junction bases unmatched: 4. The CDR3 extends over 15 amino acids. Looked up from germline, CDR1 is SGHRS and CDR2 is YFSETQ. CDR3 loop: CASSFSGGASNEQFF. In nucleotides, the CDR3 is TGCGCCAGCAGCTTTAGCGGGGGGGCCTCCAATGAGCAGTTCTTC. The complete variable domain, with remaining parts taken from reference TRBV5-1 and TRBJ2-1, reads KAGVTQTPRYLIKTRGQQVTLSCSPISGHRSVSWYQQTPGQGLQFLFEYFSETQRNKGNFPGRFSGRQFSNSRSEMNVSTLELGDSALYLCASSFSGGASNEQFFGPGTRLTVL.

V is TRBV6-5 and J is TRBJ1-1; 8 nucleotides align to TRBD1. Germline V gives CDR1 MNHEY, CDR2 SVGAGI. J lost 5 bases, V lost 2 bases, and 7 bases had no gene match. The CDR3 runs to 15 residues. CDR3 region: CASSYASRGLTEAFF. CDR3 nucleotide sequence: TGTGCCAGCAGTTACGCAAGCAGGGGGCTGACTGAAGCTTTCTTT.

This clone was seen a single time. The chain combines TRBV7-6 with TRBJ2-3, with a weak D call TRBD1 (5 bases). Germline lookup yields CDR1 SGHVS and CDR2 FNYEAQ. This CDR3 has 14 amino acids. V lost 5 bases and J 6 bases, leaving 15 bases between the germline ends. Here the CDR3 DNA reads TGTGCCAGCAGCCAATCATCGACAGTTGATACGCAGTATTTT. Translated: CASSQSSTVDTQYF.

This clone has just one count. The chain joins TRBV30 to TRBJ1-1; 7 nucleotides agree with TRBD1. The CDR3 is 15 residues long. With V trimmed by 0 bases and J by 0 bases, 4 bases remained unmatched. Germline V CDR1 and CDR2: GTSNPN, SVGIG (reference sequence). The CDR3 reads CAWSVLGTVNTEAFF. The CDR3 DNA sequence: TGTGCCTGGAGTGTACTGGGGACAGTGAACACTGAAGCTTTCTTT.